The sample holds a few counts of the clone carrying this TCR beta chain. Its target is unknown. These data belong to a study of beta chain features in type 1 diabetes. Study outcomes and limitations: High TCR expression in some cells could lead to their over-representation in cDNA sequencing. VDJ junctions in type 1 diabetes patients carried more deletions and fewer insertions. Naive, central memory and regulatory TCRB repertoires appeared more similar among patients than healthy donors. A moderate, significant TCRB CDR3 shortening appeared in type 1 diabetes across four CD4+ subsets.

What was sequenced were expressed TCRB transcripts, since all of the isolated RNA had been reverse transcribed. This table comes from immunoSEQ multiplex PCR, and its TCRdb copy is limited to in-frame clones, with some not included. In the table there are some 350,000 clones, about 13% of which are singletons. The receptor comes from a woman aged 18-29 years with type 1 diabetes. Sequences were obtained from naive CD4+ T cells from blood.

The CDR3 spells CASSEGRNTEAFF. The DNA of the CDR3 is TGTGCCAGCTCCGAAGGGAGGAACACTGAAGCTTTCTTT. The chain has TRBV18 and TRBJ1-1; D is undetermined. Trimming stripped 6 bases from V and 1 base from J, with 9 bases between. Germline V gives CDR1 KGHSH, CDR2 LQKENI. The CDR3 is 13 residues long.